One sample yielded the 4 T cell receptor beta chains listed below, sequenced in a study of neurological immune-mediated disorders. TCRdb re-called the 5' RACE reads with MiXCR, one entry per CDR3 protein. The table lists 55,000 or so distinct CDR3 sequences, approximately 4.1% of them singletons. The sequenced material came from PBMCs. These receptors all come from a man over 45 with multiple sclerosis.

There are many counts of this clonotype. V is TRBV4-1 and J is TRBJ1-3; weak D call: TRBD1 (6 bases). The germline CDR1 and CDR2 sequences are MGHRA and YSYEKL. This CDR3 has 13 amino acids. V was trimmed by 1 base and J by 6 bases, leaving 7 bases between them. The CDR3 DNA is TGCGCCAGCAGCCAAGGACAGGCAAACACCATATATTTT. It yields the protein CASSQGQANTIYF.

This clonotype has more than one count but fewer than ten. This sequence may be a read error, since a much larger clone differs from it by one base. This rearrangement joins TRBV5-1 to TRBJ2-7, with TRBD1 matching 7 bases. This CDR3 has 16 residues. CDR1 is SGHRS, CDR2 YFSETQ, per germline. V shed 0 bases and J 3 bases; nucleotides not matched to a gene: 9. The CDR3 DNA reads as TGCGCCAGCAGCTTGGAAGGGGACAGAACATACTACGAGCAGTACTTC. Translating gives CASSLEGDRTYYEQYF. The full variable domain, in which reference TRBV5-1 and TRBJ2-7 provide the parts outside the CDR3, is KAGVTQTPRYLIKTRGQQVTLSCSPISGHRSVSWYQQTPGQGLQFLFEYFSETQRNKGNFPGRFSGRQFSNSRSEMNVSTLELGDSALYLCASSLEGDRTYYEQYFGPGTRLTVT.

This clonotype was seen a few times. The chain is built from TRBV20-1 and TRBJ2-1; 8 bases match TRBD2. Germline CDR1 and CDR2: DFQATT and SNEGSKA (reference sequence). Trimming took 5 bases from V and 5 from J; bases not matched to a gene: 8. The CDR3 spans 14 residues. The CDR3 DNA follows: TGCAGTGCTGATCACACTAGCGGCAACAATGAGCAGTTCTTC. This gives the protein CSADHTSGNNEQFF.

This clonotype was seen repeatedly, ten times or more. Written as DNA, the CDR3 is TGCAGTGCTAGCCCGGGAGGGCGCATGAACACTGAAGCTTTCTTT. Its protein is CSASPGGRMNTEAFF. The gene calls are TRBV20-1 and TRBJ1-1; D remains ambiguous. The CDR3 is 15 residues long. V was shortened by 3 bases and J by 0 bases, with 14 bases between the two germline ends. Germline CDR1 is DFQATT and CDR2 is SNEGSKA (reference sequence).